The T cell receptor beta chain under discussion was sequenced for a study of monozygotic twins with inflammatory bowel disease. TCRdb re-called the 5' RACE reads; one entry per CDR3 protein, DNA not given. Its clone listing holds about 380,000 distinct CDR3 sequences. With regard to this clonotype: No antigen is known for it.

Study-wide results and limits: Similarity of repertoires did not differ between concordant and discordant twins, possibly from limited power.

CDR3 length: 12 amino acids. In germline, CDR1 is SGHVS, CDR2 FQNEAQ. The rearrangement uses TRBV7-8 and TRBJ2-7; absent DNA, TCRdb's TRBD1 call cannot be checked. Sequencing was performed on blood. The clonotype comes from a human donor with ulcerative colitis or Crohn's disease, or a healthy co-twin of an affected twin (not recorded which). CDR3 sequence: CASSPEMGRQYF.